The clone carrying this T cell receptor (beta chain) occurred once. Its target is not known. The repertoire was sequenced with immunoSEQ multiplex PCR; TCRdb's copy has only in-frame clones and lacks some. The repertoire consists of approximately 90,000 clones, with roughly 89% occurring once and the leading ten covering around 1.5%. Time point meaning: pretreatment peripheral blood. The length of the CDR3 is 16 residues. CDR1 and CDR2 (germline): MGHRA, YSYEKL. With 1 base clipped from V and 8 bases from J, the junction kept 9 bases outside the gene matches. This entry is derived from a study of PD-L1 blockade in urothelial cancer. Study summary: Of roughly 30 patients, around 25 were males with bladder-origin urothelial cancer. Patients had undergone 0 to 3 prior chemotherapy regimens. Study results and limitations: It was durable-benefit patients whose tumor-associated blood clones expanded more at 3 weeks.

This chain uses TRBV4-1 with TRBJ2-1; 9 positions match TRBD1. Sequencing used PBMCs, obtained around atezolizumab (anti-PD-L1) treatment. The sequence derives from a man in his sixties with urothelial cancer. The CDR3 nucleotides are TGCGCCAGCAGCCAAGGTCCGACAGGGGGGAGCGATGAGCAGTTCTTC. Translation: CASSQGPTGGSDEQFF.